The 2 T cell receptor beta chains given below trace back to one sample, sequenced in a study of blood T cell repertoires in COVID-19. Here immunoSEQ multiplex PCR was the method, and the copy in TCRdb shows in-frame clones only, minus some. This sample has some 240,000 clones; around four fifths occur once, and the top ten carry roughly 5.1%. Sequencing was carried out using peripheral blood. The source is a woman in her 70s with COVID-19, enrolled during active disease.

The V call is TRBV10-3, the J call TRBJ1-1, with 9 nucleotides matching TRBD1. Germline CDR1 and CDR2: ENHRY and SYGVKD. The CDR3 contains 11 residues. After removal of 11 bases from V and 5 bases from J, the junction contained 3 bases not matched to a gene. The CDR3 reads CAVTGGTEAFF. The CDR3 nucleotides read TGTGCCGTGACAGGGGGTACTGAAGCTTTCTTT.

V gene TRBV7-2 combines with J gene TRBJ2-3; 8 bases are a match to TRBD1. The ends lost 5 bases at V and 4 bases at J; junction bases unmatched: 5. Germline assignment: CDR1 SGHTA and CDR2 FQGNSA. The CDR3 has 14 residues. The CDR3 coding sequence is TGTGCCAGCAGCGACAGGGGAGACGCAGATACGCAGTATTTT. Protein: CASSDRGDADTQYF.